The 28 T cell receptor beta chains given below trace back to one sample, sequenced in a study of blood T cell repertoires in COVID-19. Sequencing was performed with immunoSEQ multiplex PCR; in TCRdb, only in-frame clones are kept and a portion is missing. The table shows some 190,000 clones, with 70% to 90% occurring only once. Sequencing input: peripheral blood. Receptors were obtained from a woman in her thirties or forties who had recovered from COVID-19.

This clone was found a few times. The chain carries TRBV7-9 and TRBJ1-1, with no clear D. The CDR3 has 13 residues. Germline V lookup: CDR1 SEHNR, CDR2 FQNEAQ (reference sequence). V dropped 5 bases and J dropped 1 base, with 8 bases sitting between them. The CDR3 region is CASSPTRNTEAFF. For the CDR3, the DNA is TGTGCCAGCAGCCCAACACGGAACACTGAAGCTTTCTTT.

The chain links TRBV27 to TRBJ2-6; D gene unclear. The CDR3 extends over 15 amino acids. The germline V and J ends were trimmed by 6 bases and 0 bases, with 9 bases remaining between them. CDR1 is MNHEY and CDR2 is SMNVEV in the germline V gene (reference sequence). For the CDR3, the DNA is TGTGCCAGCAGATCAGGAAACTCTGGGGCCAACGTCCTGACTTTC. Amino acid sequence: CASRSGNSGANVLTF.

A single count supports this clone. The CDR3 sequence: CASSPGTEYGYTF. The CDR3 DNA is TGTGCCAGCAGCCCCGGGACAGAGTATGGCTACACCTTC. V and J are TRBV5-6 and TRBJ1-2, with 7 bases identical to TRBD1. From germline, CDR1 is SGHDT and CDR2 YYEEEE. The J segment lost 5 bases and the V segment lost 4 bases, leaving 5 bases of the junction unmatched. This CDR3 has 13 amino acids.

The V call is TRBV5-1, the J call TRBJ1-2; perhaps TRBD1 as D (6 bases). The length of the CDR3 is 14 residues. Germline values: CDR1 SGHRS, CDR2 YFSETQ. V gave up 2 bases and J gave up 6 bases, with 14 bases separating them. CDR3 sequence reads: CASSFQGSLHGYTF. DNA for the CDR3: TGCGCCAGCAGCTTCCAGGGGAGTCTTCATGGCTACACCTTC.

This chain connects TRBV30 to TRBJ2-7; 7 bases are shared with TRBD2. The CDR3 length is 14 residues. The germline V gene encodes CDR1 GTSNPN and CDR2 SVGIG (reference sequence). V shed 2 bases and J 5 bases; nucleotides not matched to a gene: 9. CDR3 amino acids: CAWSSQREVNEQYF. Written as DNA, the CDR3 is TGTGCCTGGAGTTCTCAGCGGGAAGTAAACGAGCAGTACTTC.

This sequence joins TRBV30 and TRBJ1-2; 7 bases line up with TRBD1. The CDR3 contains 12 residues. Germline V CDR1 and CDR2: GTSNPN, SVGIG (reference sequence). The V segment lost 1 base and the J segment 8 bases; nucleotides outside the gene matches: 4. The CDR3 DNA reads as TGTGCCTGGAGTGGAGGGGGCGGCGGCTACACCTTC. Protein: CAWSGGGGGYTF.

V is TRBV5-4 and J is TRBJ2-2, with D possibly matching TRBD2 (5 bases). Germline values: CDR1 SGHNT, CDR2 YYREEE (reference sequence). CDR3 length: 14 residues. The V end was cut by 4 bases, the J end by 7 bases, with 14 bases between. The DNA of the CDR3 is TGTGCCAGCAGCGAGGGCCTTTCAAGCGGGGAGCTGTTTTTT. As protein: CASSEGLSSGELFF.

The chain has TRBV11-3 and TRBJ2-5; TRBD1 matches at 8 bases. V was pared by 4 bases and J by 6 bases, with 4 bases of the junction left unmatched. The V gene's germline CDR1 is SGHNT and CDR2 YENEEA. The CDR3 contains 13 residues. The CDR3 loop is CASSSTGDKTQYF. CDR3 nucleotide sequence: TGTGCCAGCAGCTCGACAGGGGACAAGACCCAGTACTTC.

The J gene is TRBJ1-2, the V gene TRBV11-2; 8 bases map to TRBD1. The CDR3 covers 15 residues. After removal of 5 bases from V and 7 bases from J, the junction contained 12 bases not matched to a gene. Germline V gene sequence: CDR1 SGHAT, CDR2 FQNNGV. The CDR3 region has the DNA TGTGCCAGCAGCGATGTCAGGGGGCGATTAGGTGGCTACACCTTC. Translation gives CASSDVRGRLGGYTF.

The V gene is TRBV30, the J gene TRBJ1-2; D gene unclear. CDR3 size: 13 residues. Trimming removed 0 bases at V and 4 bases at J, with 9 bases between. Germline assignment: CDR1 GTSNPN and CDR2 SVGIG (reference sequence). This CDR3 is CAWSVHGIYGYTF. CDR3 nucleotide sequence: TGTGCCTGGAGTGTACACGGGATCTATGGCTACACCTTC.

The chain combines TRBV2 with TRBJ2-1; D is uncertain. This CDR3 has 11 residues. Trimming shortened V by 6 bases and J by 9 bases, and 9 bases separated the two germline ends. CDR1 and CDR2 from the germline V gene are SNHLY and FYNNEI. CDR3 sequence reads: CASRLEFEQFF. The CDR3 coding sequence is TGTGCCAGCAGGTTGGAGTTTGAGCAGTTCTTC. The variable domain in full, with the rest retrieved from reference TRBV2 and TRBJ2-1, is EPEVTQTPSHQVTQMGQEVILRCVPISNHLYFYWYRQILGQKVEFLVSFYNNEISEKSEIFDDQFSVERPDGSNFTLKIRSTKLEDSAMYFCASRLEFEQFFGPGTRLTVL.

V usage is TRBV7-2 and J usage is TRBJ2-5, with a weak D call TRBD2 (6 bases). Trimming cost V 5 bases and J 1 base, with 23 bases left between them. This CDR3 is 18 amino acids long. Germline assignment: CDR1 SGHTA and CDR2 FQGNSA. CDR3: CASSRGISLVPVQETQYF. CDR3 bases: TGTGCCAGCAGCCGGGGGATCAGTTTGGTTCCCGTCCAAGAGACCCAGTACTTC.

The rearrangement links TRBV13 to TRBJ2-1; TRBD2 matches at 13 bases. CDR1 is PRHDT and CDR2 is FYEKMQ in the germline V gene (reference sequence). The CDR3 is 20 amino acids. The J segment lost 0 bases and the V segment lost 5 bases, leaving 13 bases of the junction unmatched. CDR3 protein: CASSPGTSGTIKRSYNEQFF. The DNA of the CDR3 is TGTGCCAGCAGCCCCGGGACTAGCGGGACTATTAAGCGCTCCTACAATGAGCAGTTCTTC. The full variable domain, with the rest looked up from reference TRBV13 and TRBJ2-1, is AAGVIQSPRHLIKEKRETATLKCYPIPRHDTVYWYQQGPGQDPQFLISFYEKMQSDKGSIPDRFSAQQFSDYHSELNMSSLELGDSALYFCASSPGTSGTIKRSYNEQFFGPGTRLTVL.

This clone was detected only once. The genes are TRBV7-3 and TRBJ2-1; 11 bases match TRBD2. The ends lost 4 bases at V and 6 bases at J; junction bases unmatched: 5. Germline V gives CDR1 SGHTA, CDR2 FQGTGA. This CDR3 has 15 amino acids. The CDR3 sequence is CASSSGLADFNEQFF. CDR3 nucleotides: TGTGCCAGCAGCTCGGGACTAGCGGATTTCAATGAGCAGTTCTTC.

This clone was detected only a few times. The chain uses TRBV12-3 or TRBV12-4 and TRBJ1-5, with D possibly TRBD1 on 6 matching bases. The CDR3 runs 13 residues. Deletions cut 6 bases from V and 5 bases from J, with 11 bases between. For the CDR3, the DNA is TGTGCCAGCAGCCGACAGGAGTATCAGCCCCAGCATTTT. It codes for CASSRQEYQPQHF.

This clone was counted a few times. V usage is TRBV29-1 and J usage is TRBJ2-1, with 11 bases lining up with TRBD2. The CDR3 runs to 16 residues. The junction had 6 bases not matched to a gene; V was cut back by 5 bases and J by 0 bases. Germline loops: CDR1 SQVTM, CDR2 ANQGSEA. DNA of the CDR3: TGCAGCGTTACAGGACTAGCGGGTCACTCCTACAATGAGCAGTTCTTC. Residues: CSVTGLAGHSYNEQFF.

This clone was observed a handful of times. The rearrangement joins TRBV11-2 to TRBJ2-3, with D possibly matching TRBD1 (6 bases). Trimming cost V 5 bases and J 0 bases, with 15 bases left between them. The CDR3 has 16 amino acids. Germline CDR1 reads SGHAT; CDR2 reads FQNNGV. In DNA form, the CDR3 reads TGTGCCAGCAGCGAATACAGGGATGGAAGCACAGATACGCAGTATTTT. It specifies CASSEYRDGSTDTQYF. The full variable domain, its missing parts supplied by reference TRBV11-2 and TRBJ2-3, is EAGVAQSPRYKIIEKRQSVAFWCNPISGHATLYWYQQILGQGPKLLIQFQNNGVVDDSQLPKDRFSAERLKGVDSTLKIQPAKLEDSAVYLCASSEYRDGSTDTQYFGPGTRLTVL.

The J gene is TRBJ2-1, the V gene TRBV10-3; 11 bases map to TRBD2. The germline V gene encodes CDR1 ENHRY and CDR2 SYGVKD. Trimming removed 10 bases from V and 0 bases from J; junction bases left unmatched: 14. The CDR3 extends over 18 amino acids. CDR3 sequence: CATSGIAGGSGSYNEQFF. As DNA, the CDR3 is TGTGCCACGTCCGGGATAGCGGGAGGGAGTGGCTCCTACAATGAGCAGTTCTTC.

In this sample, this clone turned up a few times. The rearrangement joins TRBV10-3 to TRBJ2-5; 9 bases are shared with TRBD1. CDR3 size: 17 residues. J lost 1 base, V lost 3 bases, and 9 bases had no gene match. The V gene's germline CDR1 is ENHRY and CDR2 SYGVKD. CDR3 sequence: CAISDSLGTGLQETQYF. In DNA, the CDR3 is TGTGCCATCAGTGATAGCCTCGGGACAGGGCTCCAAGAGACCCAGTACTTC.

The rearrangement joins TRBV9 to TRBJ2-1, with 9 bases matching TRBD2. The CDR3 covers 15 residues. Per germline, CDR1 SGDLS and CDR2 YYNGEE. Trimming at V came to 4 bases and at J to 4 bases, leaving 6 bases not matched to a gene. CDR3 in DNA: TGTGCCAGCAGCCCCGCTAGCGGGAATTACAATGAGCAGTTCTTC. Its protein product is CASSPASGNYNEQFF. The variable domain in full, with the rest retrieved from reference TRBV9 and TRBJ2-1, is DSGVTQTPKHLITATGQRVTLRCSPRSGDLSVYWYQQSLDQGLQFLIQYYNGEERAKGNILERFSAQQFPDLHSELNLSSLELGDSALYFCASSPASGNYNEQFFGPGTRLTVL.

J is TRBJ1-3 and V is TRBV14; D possibly corresponds to TRBD1 (6 bases). V was clipped by 5 bases and J by 4 bases, with 18 bases between them. The CDR3 runs to 16 residues. Germline V gene sequence: CDR1 SGHDN, CDR2 FVKESK. CDR3 residues: CASSSRGGGAGNTIYF. DNA for the CDR3: TGTGCCAGCAGCTCCCGTGGCGGGGGCGCCGGAAACACCATATATTTT.

The chain couples TRBV5-1 to TRBJ1-1; TRBD1 matches 7 bases. The CDR3 loop spans 12 amino acids. The germline V gene encodes CDR1 SGHRS and CDR2 YFSETQ. J lost 7 bases, V lost 4 bases, and 4 bases had no gene match. This CDR3 is CASSIDRVEAFF. DNA of the CDR3: TGCGCCAGCAGCATCGACAGGGTTGAAGCTTTCTTT.

The V and J genes are TRBV7-2 and TRBJ1-1; 10 bases match TRBD1. The CDR3 contains 14 residues. Losses at the gene ends were 5 bases for V and 3 bases for J; bases not matched to a gene: 3. Germline V gene sequence: CDR1 SGHTA, CDR2 FQGNSA. CDR3 coding DNA: TGTGCCAGCAGCCTCGGGACAGGGGACACTGAAGCTTTCTTT. Its protein product is CASSLGTGDTEAFF.

This clone was detected a few times. The chain links TRBV19 to TRBJ1-1; no definite D call. Trimming stripped 7 bases from V and 5 bases from J, with 14 bases between. The CDR3 length is 13 residues. CDR1 and CDR2 (germline): LNHDA, SQIVND (reference sequence). The CDR3 is CASTSGFYTEAFF. DNA for the CDR3: TGTGCCAGTACCTCCGGGTTTTATACTGAAGCTTTCTTT.

The chain links TRBV7-9 to TRBJ1-1; D unclear. The ends were cut back, 1 base at V and 1 base at J, with 7 bases in the middle. The germline CDR1 and CDR2 sequences are SEHNR and FQNEAQ (reference sequence). The CDR3 runs 14 residues. The CDR3 DNA reads TGTGCCAGCAGCTTAGTCCTCCGGAACACTGAAGCTTTCTTT. Its protein is CASSLVLRNTEAFF.

The V and J genes are TRBV5-1 and TRBJ2-5; D is undetermined. V was cut by 6 bases and J by 2 bases, with 11 bases left in between. Germline lookup yields CDR1 SGHRS and CDR2 YFSETQ. The CDR3 totals 13 residues. The CDR3 region is CASTPSAQETQYF. The CDR3 bases are TGCGCCAGCACCCCAAGCGCACAAGAGACCCAGTACTTC. Using reference TRBV5-1 and TRBJ2-5 for the parts outside the CDR3, the full variable domain is KAGVTQTPRYLIKTRGQQVTLSCSPISGHRSVSWYQQTPGQGLQFLFEYFSETQRNKGNFPGRFSGRQFSNSRSEMNVSTLELGDSALYLCASTPSAQETQYFGPGTRLLVL.

V is TRBV30 and J is TRBJ1-5; TRBD1 matches 7 bases. The junction had 2 bases not matched to a gene; V was cut back by 2 bases and J by 4 bases. The germline V gene has CDR1 GTSNPN and CDR2 SVGIG (reference sequence). The CDR3 loop spans 13 amino acids. The CDR3, as DNA: TGTGCCTGGAGTCGGGACAGTAATCAGCCCCAGCATTTT. This codes for CAWSRDSNQPQHF.

The rearrangement links TRBV6-4 to TRBJ2-1; D may be TRBD2 (5 bases). V was cut by 4 bases and J by 8 bases, with 15 bases left in between. This CDR3 is built from 14 residues. Per the germline V gene, CDR1 is MRHNA and CDR2 is SNTAGT. The CDR3 nucleotides read TGTGCCAGCAGTGTGACGGGGATGAAAGATGAGCAGTTCTTC. The encoded protein is CASSVTGMKDEQFF.